What follows are 26 T cell receptor beta chains derived from one specimen sequenced in a study of siplizumab effects on memory and regulatory T cells. Clones were sequenced by immunoSEQ multiplex PCR, and TCRdb holds only the in-frame ones, with some missing. The data hold tens of thousands of clones, with approximately 95% observed a single time. Sequences were obtained from CD8+ T cells sorted from blood. These receptors all come from a human donor in good health.

J is TRBJ2-2 and V is TRBV19, with 16 bases that match TRBD2. CDR3 size: 17 residues. The junction had 5 bases not matched to a gene; V was cut back by 6 bases and J by 4 bases. From germline, CDR1 is LNHDA and CDR2 SQIVND (reference sequence). CDR3 residues: CASSPGLAGGPTGELFF. DNA of the CDR3: TGTGCCAGTAGCCCGGGACTAGCGGGAGGGCCCACCGGGGAGCTGTTTTTT.

This chain uses TRBV7-2 with TRBJ2-7; D gene ambiguous. Trimming stripped 1 base from V and 7 bases from J, with 11 bases between. Germline V gives CDR1 SGHTA, CDR2 FQGNSA. The CDR3 totals 13 residues. CDR3 amino acids: CASSLVEQREQYF. For the CDR3, the DNA is TGTGCCAGCAGCTTAGTTGAACAACGGGAGCAGTACTTC.

The chain carries TRBV4-1 and TRBJ1-1; the D is unclear. There are 16 residues in the CDR3. Germline V gene data show CDR1 as MGHRA and CDR2 as YSYEKL. Trimming removed 0 bases from V and 1 base from J, with 12 bases in between. The CDR3 spells CASSQESDPGNTEAFF. As DNA, the CDR3 is TGCGCCAGCAGCCAAGAGAGTGACCCAGGGAACACTGAAGCTTTCTTT.

The J gene is TRBJ2-7, the V gene TRBV11-2; no clear D gene. V was shortened by 2 bases and J by 0 bases, with 8 bases between the two germline ends. The germline gives CDR1 SGHAT, CDR2 FQNNGV. CDR3 size: 14 residues. CDR3 amino acids: CASSLLVSSYEQYF. The CDR3 coding sequence is TGTGCCAGCAGCTTATTAGTAAGCTCCTACGAGCAGTACTTC. Combining the CDR3 with reference TRBV11-2 and TRBJ2-7 gives the whole variable domain EAGVAQSPRYKIIEKRQSVAFWCNPISGHATLYWYQQILGQGPKLLIQFQNNGVVDDSQLPKDRFSAERLKGVDSTLKIQPAKLEDSAVYLCASSLLVSSYEQYFGPGTRLTVT.

V gene TRBV19 combines with J gene TRBJ1-3; D gene ambiguous. The V gene's germline CDR1 is LNHDA and CDR2 SQIVND (reference sequence). Trimming took 3 bases from V and 6 from J, leaving 6 bases between them. This CDR3 has 12 amino acids. The CDR3: CASSIPANTIYF. Written as DNA, the CDR3 is TGTGCCAGTAGTATCCCAGCAAACACCATATATTTT.

This chain joins TRBV7-9 and TRBJ2-5; D call uncertain. With 5 bases removed from V and 2 bases from J, the gap between germline ends came to 18 bases. The CDR3 is made up of 16 amino acids. Germline CDR1 and CDR2: SEHNR and FQNEAQ (reference sequence). Written as DNA, the CDR3 is TGTGCCAGCAGCCCCCCGAGGTGGACGGTACAAGAGACCCAGTACTTC. This translates into CASSPPRWTVQETQYF.

The rearrangement links TRBV19 to TRBJ2-1; 13 bases are a match to TRBD2. V was pared by 4 bases and J by 7 bases, with 4 bases of the junction left unmatched. Germline V gives CDR1 LNHDA, CDR2 SQIVND (reference sequence). The CDR3 length is 15 residues. The CDR3 loop reads CASSTTSGRGNEQFF. DNA for the CDR3: TGTGCCAGTAGTACCACTAGCGGGAGGGGTAATGAGCAGTTCTTC.

The V and J genes are TRBV27 and TRBJ1-1, with TRBD1 matching 7 bases. The CDR3 extends over 16 amino acids. With 2 bases clipped from V and 0 bases from J, the junction kept 6 bases outside the gene matches. Germline assignment: CDR1 MNHEY and CDR2 SMNVEV (reference sequence). In nucleotides, the CDR3 is TGTGCCAGCAGTTTAGCGACAGGGTACTTGAACACTGAAGCTTTCTTT. It specifies CASSLATGYLNTEAFF.

In its sample, this clone was seen a few times. The CDR3 is CASSPPMRGEQFF. The DNA of the CDR3 is TGTGCCAGCTCACCCCCCATGCGGGGTGAGCAGTTCTTC. V gene TRBV18 combines with J gene TRBJ2-1, with TRBD2 as a possible D gene (6 bases). Trimming shortened V by 3 bases and J by 9 bases, and 12 bases separated the two germline ends. The germline V gene has CDR1 KGHSH and CDR2 LQKENI. The CDR3 spans 13 residues.

In DNA, the CDR3 is TGCAGCGTAAACCGGGACAGCGACTATGGCTACACCTTC. Protein: CSVNRDSDYGYTF. V and J are TRBV29-1 and TRBJ1-2, with 7 bases lining up with TRBD1. V gave up 6 bases and J gave up 3 bases; unmatched junction bases: 7. CDR3 length: 13 amino acids. Germline values: CDR1 SQVTM, CDR2 ANQGSEA.

This clone occurred once. For the CDR3, the DNA is TGTGCCAGCAGCTTACCCATGGCAGGGGGAGACACCGGGGAGCTGTTTTTT. It encodes CASSLPMAGGDTGELFF. The V and J genes are TRBV7-3 and TRBJ2-2, with 7 bases fitting TRBD1. The CDR3 loop spans 17 amino acids. CDR1 is SGHTA and CDR2 is FQGTGA in the germline V gene. Unmatched junction bases numbered 9, after V lost 2 bases and J lost 3 bases. Together with reference TRBV7-3 and TRBJ2-2, the CDR3 gives the full variable domain: GAGVSQTPSNKVTEKGKYVELRCDPISGHTALYWYRQSLGQGPEFLIYFQGTGAADDSGLPNDRFFAVRPEGSVSTLKIQRTERGDSAVYLCASSLPMAGGDTGELFFGEGSRLTVL.

V gene TRBV19 combines with J gene TRBJ1-3, with unresolved D. Germline-derived CDR1 and CDR2 are LNHDA and SQIVND (reference sequence). The CDR3 loop spans 15 amino acids. Trimming took off 2 bases at V and 0 bases at J, with 8 bases between the two ends. CDR3 bases: TGTGCCAGTAGTATATCAGCAAACTCTGGAAACACCATATATTTT. This sequence encodes CASSISANSGNTIYF.

The gene calls are TRBV5-1 and TRBJ2-7, with a possible D match to TRBD1 (6 bases). V was shortened by 4 bases and J by 0 bases, with 14 bases between the two germline ends. CDR3 length equals 15 residues. The V gene's germline CDR1 is SGHRS and CDR2 YFSETQ. The DNA for the CDR3 is TGCGCCAGCAGCGTCCAGACAGGATACTCCTACGAGCAGTACTTC. This gives the protein CASSVQTGYSYEQYF.

This sequence joins TRBV5-8 and TRBJ2-7; D call uncertain. CDR1 and CDR2 from the germline V gene are SGHTS and YDEGEE. Trimming removed 2 bases at V and 6 bases at J, with 3 bases between. The CDR3 has 10 amino acids. Written as DNA, the CDR3 is TGTGCCAGCAGCTTTTTCGAGCAGTACTTC. Protein product: CASSFFEQYF.

This chain joins TRBV4-1 and TRBJ1-1; D gene ambiguous. CDR1 is MGHRA and CDR2 is YSYEKL in the germline V gene. The CDR3 covers 12 residues. V lost 5 bases to trimming and J lost 5 bases, with 9 bases between them. DNA for the CDR3: TGCGCCAGCAGCGAAGTAGGGACTGAAGCTTTCTTT. It specifies CASSEVGTEAFF.

The J gene is TRBJ2-7, the V gene TRBV5-5; 7 bases align to TRBD2. V lost 4 bases to trimming and J lost 0 bases; unmatched junction nucleotides: 4. Germline CDR1 SGHKS, CDR2 YYEKEE (reference sequence). The length of the CDR3 is 14 residues. This CDR3 is CASSHGGSSYEQYF. The DNA for the CDR3 is TGTGCCAGCAGCCACGGGGGGAGCTCCTACGAGCAGTACTTC.

This chain connects TRBV9 to TRBJ2-1; 7 nucleotides agree with TRBD2. V dropped 3 bases and J dropped 0; count of bases not matched to a gene: 6. The CDR3 is made up of 16 amino acids. CDR1 SGDLS and CDR2 YYNGEE come from the germline V gene. CDR3 sequence (DNA): TGTGCCAGCAGCGCTCCAAGCGGGGTCTCCTACAATGAGCAGTTCTTC. Protein sequence: CASSAPSGVSYNEQFF.

CDR3: CASSPTGFGIYEQFF. The DNA of the CDR3 is TGTGCCAGCAGTCCCACAGGATTTGGGATTTACGAGCAGTTCTTC. V and J are TRBV27 and TRBJ2-1; D may be TRBD1 (5 bases). Germline assignment: CDR1 MNHEY and CDR2 SMNVEV (reference sequence). V was cut by 5 bases and J by 10 bases, with 21 bases left in between. The CDR3 is 15 amino acids.

This sequence joins TRBV9 and TRBJ2-3, with a possible D match to TRBD2 (6 bases). V lost 4 bases and J lost 1, with 10 bases in between. This CDR3 has 14 amino acids. Germline assignment: CDR1 SGDLS and CDR2 YYNGEE. CDR3 amino acids: CASSPWGGTDTQYF. The CDR3, as DNA: TGTGCCAGCAGCCCCTGGGGGGGCACAGATACGCAGTATTTT.

The rearrangement uses TRBV29-1 and TRBJ1-2, with unresolved D. CDR1 and CDR2 from the germline V gene are SQVTM and ANQGSEA. Trimming stripped 3 bases from V and 5 bases from J, with 7 bases between. This CDR3 contains 11 residues. The CDR3 sequence is CSVEMGYGYTF. In DNA, the CDR3 is TGCAGCGTTGAGATGGGGTATGGCTACACCTTC.

The rearrangement joins TRBV9 to TRBJ2-7; 7 nucleotides align to TRBD1. The germline V gene has CDR1 SGDLS and CDR2 YYNGEE. CDR3 length: 12 amino acids. V lost 4 bases, J lost 7 bases, and 5 bases stayed unmatched. CDR3 coding DNA: TGTGCCAGCAGCCCCGCAGGGGGTGAGCAGTACTTC. Its translation is CASSPAGGEQYF.

The chain uses TRBV27 and TRBJ2-7, with 11 nucleotides matching TRBD1. The CDR3 spans 14 residues. Germline V gene lookup returns CDR1 MNHEY and CDR2 SMNVEV (reference sequence). Losses at the gene ends were 6 bases for V and 3 bases for J; bases not matched to a gene: 4. This CDR3 reads CASSSGTGGYEQYF. CDR3 sequence (DNA): TGTGCCAGCAGCTCCGGGACAGGGGGCTACGAGCAGTACTTC.

The V gene is TRBV9, the J gene TRBJ2-1; weak D call: TRBD1 (6 bases). The germline gives CDR1 SGDLS, CDR2 YYNGEE. The CDR3 is 11 amino acids. Trimming took off 3 bases at V and 9 bases at J, with 7 bases between the two ends. CDR3 DNA: TGTGCCAGCAGCGGCAGGGGTGAGCAGTTCTTC. Protein product: CASSGRGEQFF.

Here the CDR3 DNA reads TGTGCCAGTAGTATCAATAGCGGGAGGTTGAATGAGCAGTTCTTC. Its translation is CASSINSGRLNEQFF. The chain carries TRBV19 and TRBJ2-1; 10 nucleotides agree with TRBD2. Losses at the gene ends were 3 bases for V and 7 bases for J; bases not matched to a gene: 6. Germline V gene lookup returns CDR1 LNHDA and CDR2 SQIVND (reference sequence). The CDR3 is 15 amino acids.

This clone showed up just once. The J gene is TRBJ2-5, the V gene TRBV29-1, with D perhaps matching TRBD1 (5 bases). CDR1 and CDR2 from the germline V gene are SQVTM and ANQGSEA. V lost 0 bases and J lost 4, with 6 bases in between. This CDR3 has 12 residues. CDR3 protein: CSVEDRVETQYF. In DNA form, the CDR3 reads TGCAGCGTTGAAGACAGGGTAGAGACCCAGTACTTC.

The V gene is TRBV27, the J gene TRBJ2-7, with 7 bases matching TRBD2. This CDR3 region has 15 residues. V gave up 3 bases and J gave up 2 bases; unmatched junction bases: 7. Germline assignment: CDR1 MNHEY and CDR2 SMNVEV (reference sequence). CDR3 nucleotide sequence: TGTGCCAGCAGTTTTGGAGCGGGGATGACCTACGAGCAGTACTTC. It specifies CASSFGAGMTYEQYF.